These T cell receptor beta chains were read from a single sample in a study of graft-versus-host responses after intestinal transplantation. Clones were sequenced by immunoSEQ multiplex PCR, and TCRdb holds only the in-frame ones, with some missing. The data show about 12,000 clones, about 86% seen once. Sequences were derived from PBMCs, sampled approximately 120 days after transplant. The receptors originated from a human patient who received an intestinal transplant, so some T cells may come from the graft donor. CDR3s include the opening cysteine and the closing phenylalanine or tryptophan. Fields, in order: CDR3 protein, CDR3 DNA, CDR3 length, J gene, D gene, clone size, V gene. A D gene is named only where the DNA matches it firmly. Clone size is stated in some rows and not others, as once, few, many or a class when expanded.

CDR3aa: CSAFSTNEKLFF
CDR3nt: TGCAGCGCGTTTTCAACTAATGAAAAACTGTTTTTT
len: 12
j_gene: TRBJ1-4
d_gene: NA
abundance: NA
v_gene: TRBV29-1

CDR3aa: CASSDSSGSYNEQFF
CDR3nt: TGTGCCAGCAGTGACTCTAGCGGGTCCTACAATGAGCAGTTCTTC
len: 15
j_gene: TRBJ2-1
d_gene: TRBD2
abundance: NA
v_gene: TRBV6-4

CDR3aa: CASSPPRDRDIHEQYF
CDR3nt: TGTGCCAGCTCACCACCTCGGGACAGGGACATCCACGAGCAGTACTTC
len: 16
j_gene: TRBJ2-7
d_gene: TRBD1
abundance: NA
v_gene: TRBV18

CDR3aa: CASTGQMNTEAFF
CDR3nt: TGTGCCAGTACGGGACAGATGAACACTGAAGCTTTCTTT
len: 13
j_gene: TRBJ1-1
d_gene: TRBD1
abundance: NA
v_gene: TRBV28

CDR3aa: CASSLTGANEKLFF
CDR3nt: TGTGCCAGCAGTTTGACAGGGGCGAATGAAAAACTGTTTTTT
len: 14
j_gene: TRBJ1-4
d_gene: TRBD1
abundance: NA
v_gene: TRBV28

CDR3aa: CASQGSTEAFF
CDR3nt: TGTGCCAGTCAGGGATCGACTGAAGCTTTCTTT
len: 11
j_gene: TRBJ1-1
d_gene: NA
abundance: once
v_gene: TRBV7-9

CDR3aa: CASSLDRVNEQFF
CDR3nt: TGTGCCAGTAGTCTCGACAGGGTGAATGAGCAGTTCTTC
len: 13
j_gene: TRBJ2-1
d_gene: TRBD1
abundance: few
v_gene: TRBV19

CDR3aa: CASSSLGGAYGYTF
CDR3nt: TGTGCCAGCAGCTCCCTGGGGGGCGCGTATGGCTACACCTTC
len: 14
j_gene: TRBJ1-2
d_gene: NA
abundance: once
v_gene: TRBV7-2

CDR3aa: CSVGAPRGEAFF
CDR3nt: TGCAGCGTTGGTGCTCCTCGGGGTGAAGCTTTCTTT
len: 12
j_gene: TRBJ1-1
d_gene: NA
abundance: NA
v_gene: TRBV29-1

CDR3aa: CASSPPSGGGWAYEQYF
CDR3nt: TGTGCCAGCTCACCACCCAGCGGAGGGGGTTGGGCCTACGAGCAGTACTTC
len: 17
j_gene: TRBJ2-7
d_gene: NA
abundance: once
v_gene: TRBV18

CDR3aa: CATSRGKGSAGRPDTQYF
CDR3nt: TGTGCCACCAGCAGAGGGAAGGGTAGCGCCGGACGCCCAGATACGCAGTATTTT
len: 18
j_gene: TRBJ2-3
d_gene: NA
abundance: NA
v_gene: TRBV15

CDR3aa: CASSYLRTKRGELFF
CDR3nt: TGTGCCAGCAGTTACTTGAGGACAAAACGCGGGGAGCTGTTTTTT
len: 15
j_gene: TRBJ2-2
d_gene: NA
abundance: NA
v_gene: TRBV6-5

CDR3aa: CASSASRTGNIQYF
CDR3nt: TGTGCCAGCAGTGCCTCGAGGACAGGGAACATTCAGTACTTC
len: 14
j_gene: TRBJ2-4
d_gene: TRBD1
abundance: NA
v_gene: TRBV6-1

CDR3aa: CASSGTSNTEAFF
CDR3nt: TGTGCCAGCTCCGGGACGTCTAACACTGAAGCTTTCTTT
len: 13
j_gene: TRBJ1-1
d_gene: NA
abundance: NA
v_gene: TRBV10-3

CDR3aa: CSVDRGQGFPEAFF
CDR3nt: TGCAGCGTTGACCGAGGACAGGGATTCCCTGAAGCTTTCTTT
len: 14
j_gene: TRBJ1-1
d_gene: TRBD1
abundance: NA
v_gene: TRBV29-1

CDR3aa: CASSARAGPLVNEQFF
CDR3nt: TGTGCCAGCAGCGCTCGAGCGGGCCCCCTAGTCAATGAGCAGTTCTTC
len: 16
j_gene: TRBJ2-1
d_gene: NA
abundance: NA
v_gene: TRBV9

CDR3aa: CASTSGTGNEKLFF
CDR3nt: TGCGCCAGCACCTCCGGGACAGGTAATGAAAAACTGTTTTTT
len: 14
j_gene: TRBJ1-4
d_gene: TRBD1
abundance: NA
v_gene: TRBV10-2

CDR3aa: CASSELRRTEAFF
CDR3nt: TGTGCCAGCAGTGAGCTCAGGAGAACTGAAGCTTTCTTT
len: 13
j_gene: TRBJ1-1
d_gene: NA
abundance: NA
v_gene: TRBV6-1

CDR3aa: CASRGGNLNTGELFF
CDR3nt: TGTGCCTCAAGGGGGGGGAACTTGAACACCGGGGAGCTGTTTTTT
len: 15
j_gene: TRBJ2-2
d_gene: NA
abundance: few
v_gene: TRBV19

CDR3aa: CASSVRTGRGETQYF
CDR3nt: TGTGCCAGCAGTGTCCGGACAGGGAGAGGGGAGACCCAGTACTTC
len: 15
j_gene: TRBJ2-5
d_gene: TRBD1
abundance: NA
v_gene: TRBV6-4

CDR3aa: CARRGAGRGTLNYGYTF
CDR3nt: TGCGCCCGCCGGGGGGCGGGGAGGGGGACTCTAAACTATGGCTACACCTTC
len: 17
j_gene: TRBJ1-2
d_gene: NA
abundance: NA
v_gene: TRBV28

CDR3aa: CASSPGSGNTIYF
CDR3nt: TGTGCCAGCAGCCCGGGAAGTGGAAACACCATATATTTT
len: 13
j_gene: TRBJ1-3
d_gene: NA
abundance: NA
v_gene: TRBV9

CDR3aa: CASSHPGTGIYEQYF
CDR3nt: TGCGCCAGCAGCCACCCCGGGACAGGGATCTACGAGCAGTACTTC
len: 15
j_gene: TRBJ2-7
d_gene: TRBD1
abundance: NA
v_gene: TRBV4-1

CDR3aa: CASSQDSGRTGGRGNQPQHF
CDR3nt: TGCGCCAGCAGCCAAGATAGCGGAAGAACAGGGGGCAGAGGCAATCAGCCCCAGCATTTT
len: 20
j_gene: TRBJ1-5
d_gene: TRBD1
abundance: NA
v_gene: TRBV4-1

CDR3aa: CASTRVGQGFGEQYF
CDR3nt: TGCGCCAGCACCCGTGTAGGACAGGGATTTGGAGAGCAGTACTTC
len: 15
j_gene: TRBJ2-7
d_gene: TRBD1
abundance: NA
v_gene: TRBV5-1

CDR3aa: CAWSVSVGSEQYF
CDR3nt: TGTGCCTGGAGTGTATCCGTGGGGTCCGAGCAGTACTTC
len: 13
j_gene: TRBJ2-7
d_gene: NA
abundance: NA
v_gene: TRBV30

CDR3aa: CASSSQYSNQPQHF
CDR3nt: TGTGCCAGCAGCTCCCAGTATAGCAATCAGCCCCAGCATTTT
len: 14
j_gene: TRBJ1-5
d_gene: NA
abundance: once
v_gene: TRBV7-8

CDR3aa: CASSELAGEQETQYF
CDR3nt: TGTGCCAGCAGTGAACTAGCGGGGGAGCAAGAGACCCAGTACTTC
len: 15
j_gene: TRBJ2-5
d_gene: TRBD2
abundance: few
v_gene: TRBV6-1

CDR3aa: CASSIRQGGYGYTF
CDR3nt: TGTGCCAGCAGCATCCGACAGGGGGGCTATGGCTACACCTTC
len: 14
j_gene: TRBJ1-2
d_gene: TRBD1
abundance: NA
v_gene: TRBV2

CDR3aa: CASSSLAPHSYEQYF
CDR3nt: TGTGCCAGCAGTTCCCTAGCGCCCCATTCCTACGAGCAGTACTTC
len: 15
j_gene: TRBJ2-7
d_gene: NA
abundance: NA
v_gene: TRBV6-5

CDR3aa: CATSRTIYEQYF
CDR3nt: TGTGCCACCTCCCGGACAATCTACGAGCAGTACTTC
len: 12
j_gene: TRBJ2-7
d_gene: NA
abundance: NA
v_gene: TRBV5-6

CDR3aa: CASSFWTSGNNEQFF
CDR3nt: TGTGCCAGCAGCTTCTGGACTAGCGGGAACAATGAGCAGTTCTTC
len: 15
j_gene: TRBJ2-1
d_gene: TRBD2
abundance: NA
v_gene: TRBV11-3

CDR3aa: CASSSERGGQETQYF
CDR3nt: TGTGCCAGCAGTTCCGAGCGGGGGGGTCAAGAGACCCAGTACTTC
len: 15
j_gene: TRBJ2-5
d_gene: TRBD2
abundance: NA
v_gene: TRBV27

CDR3aa: CASRSFRGVGNSPLHF
CDR3nt: TGTGCCAGCAGATCTTTCAGGGGAGTCGGTAATTCACCCCTCCACTTT
len: 16
j_gene: TRBJ1-6
d_gene: NA
abundance: NA
v_gene: TRBV27

CDR3aa: CASSPTESADTQYF
CDR3nt: TGTGCCAGCAGCCCCACGGAATCCGCAGATACGCAGTATTTT
len: 14
j_gene: TRBJ2-3
d_gene: NA
abundance: NA
v_gene: TRBV27

CDR3aa: CASSQEVGLAVNTGELFF
CDR3nt: TGCGCCAGCAGCCAGGAAGTGGGACTAGCGGTGAACACCGGGGAGCTGTTTTTT
len: 18
j_gene: TRBJ2-2
d_gene: TRBD2
abundance: NA
v_gene: TRBV4-1

CDR3aa: CASSQPGPQRENEQFF
CDR3nt: TGTGCCAGCAGCCAACCGGGCCCCCAAAGGGAGAATGAGCAGTTCTTC
len: 16
j_gene: TRBJ2-1
d_gene: NA
abundance: NA
v_gene: TRBV27

CDR3aa: CASSPAGTGWDIQYF
CDR3nt: TGCGCCAGCAGCCCCGCCGGGACAGGATGGGACATTCAGTACTTC
len: 15
j_gene: TRBJ2-4
d_gene: TRBD1
abundance: NA
v_gene: TRBV5-1

CDR3aa: CASKPLAAGEGYEQYF
CDR3nt: TGTGCCAGCAAGCCCCTAGCGGCCGGAGAAGGCTACGAGCAGTACTTC
len: 16
j_gene: TRBJ2-7
d_gene: TRBD2
abundance: NA
v_gene: TRBV27

CDR3aa: CASRSGLPSTDTQYF
CDR3nt: TGTGCCAGCAGATCGGGGCTTCCTAGCACAGATACGCAGTATTTT
len: 15
j_gene: TRBJ2-3
d_gene: NA
abundance: NA
v_gene: TRBV25-1

CDR3aa: CASSEAVAGYTSGRRYEQYF
CDR3nt: TGTGCCAGCAGTGAAGCGGTGGCAGGTTATACCAGCGGGAGACGGTACGAGCAGTACTTC
len: 20
j_gene: TRBJ2-7
d_gene: TRBD2
abundance: NA
v_gene: TRBV6-1

CDR3aa: CASSLGQGRVNTEAFF
CDR3nt: TGTGCCAGCAGTCTGGGACAGGGGAGGGTGAACACTGAAGCTTTCTTT
len: 16
j_gene: TRBJ1-1
d_gene: TRBD1
abundance: NA
v_gene: TRBV27

CDR3aa: CASSPNLIRGISNQPQHF
CDR3nt: TGCGCCAGCAGCCCGAATCTAATCAGGGGAATCAGCAATCAGCCCCAGCATTTT
len: 18
j_gene: TRBJ1-5
d_gene: NA
abundance: NA
v_gene: TRBV4-1